This T cell receptor (beta chain) was captured in a study of circulating CD8 cells and anti-PD-1 response in melanoma (dated by TCRdb to between 2020 and 2021). At the level of the whole study: Nivolumab was given to patients intravenously at 3 mg/kg every 2 weeks. Of the roughly 13 patients in the melanoma cohort, seven received anti-PD-1 as first-line therapy and six had prior targeted therapy or immunotherapy. Patients with complete or partial responses were classified as responders; those with stable or progressive disease (RECIST v1.1) as non-responders. The TCR repertoire analysis covered approximately 11 melanoma patients: 7 non-responders and 4 responders. PD-1 on on-treatment samples was detected using a biotinylated anti-human IgG4 antibody. The study at large found these results: Because material was limited, experiments were generally done without replicates. Repertoires were mostly private between subsets, with fewer than 8% of TRB clonotypes shared at M1, and the greatest sharing occurred between DPOS and TIGIT. Because tumor material was not accessible, tumor reactivity was instead assessed by peptide assays on expanded sorted subsets. The published TCR repertoire comparisons relied only on baseline and M1 samples from a small cohort that had few responders. The cohort included both treatment-naive and previously treated patients, and the authors noted that this mix could influence results. Diversity was greatest in the DNEG repertoire, PD-1 and DPOS had similar and higher clonality, and TIGIT repertoires had the lowest diversity.

The sequencer was a NextSeq 500. Starting from about 16 ng of total RNA, TCR libraries were made with the QIAseq Immune Repertoire RNA Library Kit, Human TCR Panel. TCR libraries were sequenced on an Illumina NextSeq with a Mid Output V2 kit, using asymmetric 261x41 paired-end reads. Each TCR library was diluted to approximately 4.2 nM, after which the TCR libraries were pooled, denatured and loaded at 1.0 pM. The authors' pipeline ran thus. TCR FASTQ files were processed in the QIAGEN GeneGlobe Data Analysis Center, with downstream analysis in R 3.5.2. Clonality was calculated as one minus the Shannon entropy normalized by the log of the number of unique productive sequences. Within each subset, Fisher exact tests at 5% FDR identified TRA or TRB clonotypes differing in abundance between baseline and M1. Clonotypes with differential abundance were classified as emerging, expanding, contracting or non-expanding/contracting. Morisita's overlap index was used to measure repertoire overlap between patients. TCRdb trimmed public reads at Q25 via fastp, called clones via MiXCR and kept in-frame beta chains. Rows with a matching CDR3 protein are joined into one entry that keeps the most common DNA and genes. The V and J calls come from TCRdb's annotation, not from the publication. Present in this sample are several hundred distinct CDR3 sequences, about 8% of which were seen just once. Of the sample, roughly 18% is held by the ten largest clones.

Taken from the germline V gene (reference sequence), the CDR1 and CDR2 loops are MNHEY and SMNVEV. There are 15 amino acids in the CDR3, from cysteine to phenylalanine inclusive. Solely the CDR3 DNA is kept, with 45 bases framed from the first base. V is reduced by 1 base and J by 3 bases, leaving a spacing of 10 bases between them. Using a BD FACSAria II cell sorter, four subsets defined by PD-1 and/or TIGIT were sorted from live CD3+CD8+TCRalphabeta+ cells. Circulating CD8 T cells were sorted into four subsets by PD-1 and TIGIT expression to characterize their relevance to anti-PD-1 therapy response. From each sorted CD8 T-cell subset, both TCR alpha and TCR beta chains were sequenced. Peripheral blood was collected at three points: before the first anti-PD-1 injection, after two injections and after four injections. Ficoll gradient centrifugation was used to isolate PBMCs right away. Until use, PBMCs were stored frozen in liquid nitrogen in RPMI containing around 19% FCS and roughly 10% DMSO. Thawed PBMCs were stained with a viability dye and antibodies against CD3, CD8alpha, TCRalphabeta, PD-1 and TIGIT. Total RNA was extracted with the RNeasy Kit, and every sample reached a RIN above 7.

By its share of the sample, this clonotype is large (0.1 to 1%). Its antigen is currently not known. No per-base quality is available; no much larger clone lies one base away. This sequence was found in a human donor with melanoma. The material sequenced was CD8+ T cells from PBMCs, taken at baseline or after one month of anti-PD-1 therapy (not recorded which). The receptor chain draws on TRBV27 and TRBJ2-1; the D gene is possibly TRBD1, with 6 bases matching. Here the CDR3 is given as CASSLYQGNYNEQFF. At the DNA level, the sequence is TGTGCCAGCAGTTTATATCAGGGGAACTACAATGAGCAGTTCTTC.